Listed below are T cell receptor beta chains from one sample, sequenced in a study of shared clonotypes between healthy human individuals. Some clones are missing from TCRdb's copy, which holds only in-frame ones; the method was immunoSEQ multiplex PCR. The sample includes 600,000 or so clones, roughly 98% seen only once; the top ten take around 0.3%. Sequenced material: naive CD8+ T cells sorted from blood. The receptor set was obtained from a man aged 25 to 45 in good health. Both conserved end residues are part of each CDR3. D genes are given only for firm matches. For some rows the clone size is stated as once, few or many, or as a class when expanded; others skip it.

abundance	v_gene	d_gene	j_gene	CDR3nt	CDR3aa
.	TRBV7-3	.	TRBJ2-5	TGTGCCAGCAGCCAAGTCGGCAGTGGGGAGACCCAGTACTTC	CASSQVGSGETQYF
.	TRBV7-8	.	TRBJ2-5	TGTGCCAGCAGCTCGATTGGGGGCGAGGTGGGGACCCAGTACTTC	CASSSIGGEVGTQYF
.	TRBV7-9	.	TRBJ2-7	TGTGCCAGCAGCTTAGCAGGACGTCTGCCCTACGAGCAGTACTTC	CASSLAGRLPYEQYF
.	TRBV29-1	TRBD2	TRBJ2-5	TGCAGCGTCCAACTAGCGGGAGAGCCCCCCCAAGAGACCCAGTACTTC	CSVQLAGEPPQETQYF
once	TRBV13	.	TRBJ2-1	TGTGCCAGCAGCTTAGGCCAACCCCCGTTCTTC	CASSLGQPPFF
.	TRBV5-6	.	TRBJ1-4	TGTGCCAGCAGCTTGTCAAGGAGACATGAAAAACTGTTTTTT	CASSLSRRHEKLFF
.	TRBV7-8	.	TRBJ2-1	TGTGCCAGCAGCTTTCGACTAGTCCCGAATGAGCAGTTCTTC	CASSFRLVPNEQFF
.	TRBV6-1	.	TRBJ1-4	TGTGCCAGCAGTGAAGCTATAGTAGGGGCCAGCAATGAAAAACTGTTTTTT	CASSEAIVGASNEKLFF
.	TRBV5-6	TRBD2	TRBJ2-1	TGTGCCAGCAGCTACGGACTAGCGGGGGCTTCCTACAATGAGCAGTTCTTC	CASSYGLAGASYNEQFF
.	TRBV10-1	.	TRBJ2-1	TGCGCCAGCAGTGAGTCGGTTAATGAGCAGTTCTTC	CASSESVNEQFF
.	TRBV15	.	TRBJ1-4	TGTGCCACCAGCAGAGGACCCAGGAGGAATGAAAAACTGTTTTTT	CATSRGPRRNEKLFF
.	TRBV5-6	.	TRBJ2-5	TGTGTCCGGGGTAAGGGGGATCAAGAGACCCAGTACTTC	CVRGKGDQETQYF
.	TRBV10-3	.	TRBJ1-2	TGTGCCATCATTACCGGCCACAGTAACTATGGCTACACCTTC	CAIITGHSNYGYTF
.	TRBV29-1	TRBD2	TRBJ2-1	TGCAGCGTTTGGACTAGCGGTAACAATGAGCAGTTCTTC	CSVWTSGNNEQFF
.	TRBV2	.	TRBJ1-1	TGTGCCAGCACCTTAGACACTGAAGCTTTCTTT	CASTLDTEAFF
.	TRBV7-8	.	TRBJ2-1	TGTGCCAGCAGCCTCGTGTCGGGGCGTTACAATGAGCAGTTCTTC	CASSLVSGRYNEQFF
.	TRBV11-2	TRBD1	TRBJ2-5	TGTGCCAGCAGCTTAGAGGGACAGAGAATGACTCAAGAGACCCAGTACTTC	CASSLEGQRMTQETQYF
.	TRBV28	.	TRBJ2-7	TGTGCCAGTCTAGCCTCGCCACTCTACGAGCAGTACTTC	CASLASPLYEQYF
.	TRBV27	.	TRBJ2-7	TGTGCCAGCAGCCCTAATTGGGGGCAGACGTCCTACGAGCAGTACTTC	CASSPNWGQTSYEQYF
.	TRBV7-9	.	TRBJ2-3	TGTGCCAGCAGCCAACCACCCTTTAAGGGCTCCTTTAGTGCAGATACGCAGTATTTT	CASSQPPFKGSFSADTQYF
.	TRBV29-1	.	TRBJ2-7	TGCAGCGTTCGGGACCTTTCTTACGAGCAGTACTTC	CSVRDLSYEQYF
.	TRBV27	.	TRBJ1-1	TGTGCCAGCAGTTTAGGGCAGAACACTGAAGCTTTCTTT	CASSLGQNTEAFF
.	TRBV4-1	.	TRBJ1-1	TGCGCCAGCAGCCAAGAGGACACTGAAGCTTTCTTT	CASSQEDTEAFF
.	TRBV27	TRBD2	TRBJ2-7	TGTGCCAGCAGTTTCGGGGCGGGGGATCTCTCCTACGAGCAGTACTTC	CASSFGAGDLSYEQYF
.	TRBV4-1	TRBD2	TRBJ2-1	TGCGCCAGCAGCCACGGACTAGCGGATGAGCAGTTCTTC	CASSHGLADEQFF
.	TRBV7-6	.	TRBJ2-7	TGTGCCAGCAGCTACTACGTGGGGGTAGGGTACGAGCAGTACTTC	CASSYYVGVGYEQYF
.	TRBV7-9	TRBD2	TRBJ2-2	TGTGCCAGCACCGCGGGAGCGGGCACCGGGGAGCTGTTTTTT	CASTAGAGTGELFF
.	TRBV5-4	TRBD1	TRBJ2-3	TGTGCCAGCAGCCCTCGGGACAGAAACACAGATACGCAGTATTTT	CASSPRDRNTDTQYF
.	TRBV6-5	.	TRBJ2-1	TGTGCCAGCAGTTTATGGGATACAAATGAGCAGTTCTTC	CASSLWDTNEQFF
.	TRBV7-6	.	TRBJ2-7	TGTGCCAGCGCAACAGGGAATAGCCCCTACGAGCAGTACTTC	CASATGNSPYEQYF
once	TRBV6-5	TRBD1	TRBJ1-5	TGTGCCAGCAGTCCCTCCGGGACAGGGGGTGAGCCCCAGCATTTT	CASSPSGTGGEPQHF
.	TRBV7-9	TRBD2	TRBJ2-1	TGTGCCAGCAGAGCAGTTCTTTGGGCTAGCGGGCACAATGAGCAGTTCTTC	CASRAVLWASGHNEQFF
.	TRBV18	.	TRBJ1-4	TGTGCCAGCTCACCACCCCCAGGACAGACTAATGAAAAACTGTTTTTT	CASSPPPGQTNEKLFF
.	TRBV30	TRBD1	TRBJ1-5	TGTGCCTGGAGTTTCGGACAGGGAAATCAGCCCCAGCATTTT	CAWSFGQGNQPQHF
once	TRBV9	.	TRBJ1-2	TGTGCCAGCAGCGTAGACCCTCGGTCCGGGGACCCTAACTATGGCTACACCTTC	CASSVDPRSGDPNYGYTF
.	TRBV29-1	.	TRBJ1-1	TGCAGCGGATCGGAATGGAACACTGAAGCTTTCTTT	CSGSEWNTEAFF
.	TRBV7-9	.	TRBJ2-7	TGTGCCAGCAGCGTGACAAGAGGGGGAGCCTACGAGCAGTACTTC	CASSVTRGGAYEQYF
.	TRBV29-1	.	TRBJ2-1	TGCAGCGTTATTTGGTCAGGGCTCGACAATGAGCAGTTCTTC	CSVIWSGLDNEQFF
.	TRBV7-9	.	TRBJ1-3	TGTGCCAGCAGCGGAAACACCATATATTTT	CASSGNTIYF
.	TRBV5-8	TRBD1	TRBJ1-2	TGTGCCAGCAGCTTTGGGAGGGGGCGCCTAAGGCGCTACACCTTC	CASSFGRGRLRRYTF
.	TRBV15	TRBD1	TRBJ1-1	TGTGCCACCAGCAGGGGTGAGTGGAGACAGGGCCCCGTCGGCCCTGAAGCTTTCTTT	CATSRGEWRQGPVGPEAFF
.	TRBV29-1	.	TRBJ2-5	TGCAGCGTCTACAGGGACCAAGAGACCCAGTACTTC	CSVYRDQETQYF
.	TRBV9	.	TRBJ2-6	TGTGCCAGCCGAGCGACCGGGGCCAACGTCCTGACTTTC	CASRATGANVLTF
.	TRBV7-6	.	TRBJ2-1	TGTGCCAGCAGCTCCAACCCACGACAGGCGAGCTCCTACAATGAGCAGTTCTTC	CASSSNPRQASSYNEQFF
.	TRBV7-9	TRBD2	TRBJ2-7	TGTGCCAGCAGCTCCCCCACCGGACTAGGGCTCTCCTACGAGCAGTACTTC	CASSSPTGLGLSYEQYF
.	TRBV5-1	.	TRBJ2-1	TGCGCCAGCAGCTTGGTGTGGAACGAGCAGTTCTTC	CASSLVWNEQFF
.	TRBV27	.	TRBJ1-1	TGTGCCAGCAGCCGGCCGAACACTGAAGCTTTCTTT	CASSRPNTEAFF